This T cell receptor (beta chain) was recorded in a study of T cells in pancreatic ductal adenocarcinoma. General study points: Unique clonotypes were 8 to 10-fold more numerous in blood than in tumor. This surgical cohort overrepresents the minority presenting with early-stage disease. Tumors hold more CD45RO+ effector T cells, which may bias toward lower diversity.

No neoadjuvant therapy was given to the selected pancreatic ductal adenocarcinoma patients before their surgery. The table came from immunoSEQ multiplex PCR; TCRdb's copy has only in-frame clones and leaves some out. Among approximately 18,000 clones listed, roughly 90% were seen once. With regard to this clone: What it recognizes is unknown.

CDR3 size: 19 residues. Germline V CDR1 and CDR2: LGHNA, YNFKEQ. V dropped 4 bases and J dropped 0; count of bases not matched to a gene: 12. The sequence derives from a human donor with pancreatic ductal adenocarcinoma. This sequence joins TRBV4-2 and TRBJ2-5, with 12 bases aligning to TRBD2. The sequenced sample consisted of PBMCs. The CDR3 sequence is CASSLETSGGRPNQETQYF. The CDR3 DNA reads as TGTGCCAGCAGCCTGGAGACTAGCGGGGGCCGACCCAACCAAGAGACCCAGTACTTC.